The 22 T cell receptor beta chains below come from one sample, sequenced in a study of T cell responses to AZD1222 COVID-19 vaccine. Generated by immunoSEQ multiplex PCR, the TCRdb table keeps only in-frame clones and is missing some. The table shows about 110,000 clones, with approximately 90% occurring only once. The sequenced sample was peripheral blood, obtained 28 days after the second AZD1222 dose. Every receptor here comes from an adult who received the AZD1222 COVID-19 vaccine.

This clone was detected once. V is TRBV28 and J is TRBJ1-6, with TRBD1 matching over 9 bases. The J segment lost 9 bases and the V segment lost 9 bases, leaving 9 bases of the junction unmatched. The CDR3 contains 14 residues. Germline V gene lookup returns CDR1 MDHEN and CDR2 SYDVKM. The CDR3 loop is CASTTGTGFSPLHF. The CDR3 coding sequence is TGTGCCAGTACAACCGGGACAGGGTTTTCACCCCTCCACTTT.

The chain carries TRBV5-1 and TRBJ1-1; a possible D gene is TRBD1 (5 bases). In germline, CDR1 is SGHRS, CDR2 YFSETQ. There are 16 residues in the CDR3. Trimming took 0 bases from V and 0 from J, leaving 12 bases between them. This CDR3 is CASSLAQGGVNTEAFF. DNA of the CDR3: TGCGCCAGCAGCTTGGCGCAGGGTGGGGTGAACACTGAAGCTTTCTTT.

The V and J genes are TRBV12-3 or TRBV12-4 and TRBJ2-3; D gene unclear. There are 13 residues in the CDR3. Trimming stripped 2 bases from V and 4 bases from J, with 7 bases between. The CDR3 loop is CASSLHGADTQYF. CDR3 DNA: TGTGCCAGCAGTTTACACGGCGCAGATACGCAGTATTTT.

V and J are TRBV5-1 and TRBJ2-7; unclear D gene. The CDR3 sequence is 13 residues long. The ends were cut back, 1 base at V and 2 bases at J, with 7 bases in the middle. CDR1 SGHRS and CDR2 YFSETQ come from the germline V gene. Written as DNA, the CDR3 is TGCGCCAGCAGCTTGAGCCGGGCCTACGAGCAGTACTTC. Translating gives CASSLSRAYEQYF.

The V call is TRBV27, the J call TRBJ2-1, with TRBD2 matching 14 bases. The germline V gene has CDR1 MNHEY and CDR2 SMNVEV (reference sequence). The CDR3 sequence is 17 residues long. Germline trimming cut 7 bases from V and 7 bases from J; bases unmatched to any gene: 12. In nucleotides, the CDR3 is TGTGCCAGCACAACGGGGGCCGGACTAGCGGGAGGTAATGAGCAGTTCTTC. Encoded protein: CASTTGAGLAGGNEQFF.

Remarks on this clone: Relative to the germline gene, one junction end is altered; a read error may explain this. The gene calls are TRBV5-4 and TRBJ2-1, with D perhaps TRBD2 (5 bases). This CDR3 has 16 residues. The germline CDR1 and CDR2 sequences are SGHNT and YYREEE (reference sequence). This CDR3 reads CASSSRVGSSYNEQFF. The CDR3 DNA sequence: TGTGCAAGCAGCTCCCGCGTGGGGAGCTCCTACAATGAGCAGTTCTTC.

The V call is TRBV27, the J call TRBJ1-6; 12 bases are a match to TRBD1. CDR1 is MNHEY, CDR2 SMNVEV, per germline (reference sequence). Trimming took 3 bases from V and 7 from J; bases not matched to a gene: 7. The CDR3 has 17 amino acids. The CDR3 is CASSFGTGGLENSPLHF. The CDR3 nucleotides are TGTGCCAGCAGTTTTGGGACAGGGGGCCTGGAAAATTCACCCCTCCACTTT.

The chain uses TRBV2 and TRBJ1-2; D unresolved. Trimming shortened V by 5 bases and J by 1 base, and 14 bases separated the two germline ends. The CDR3 totals 15 residues. Per the germline V gene, CDR1 is SNHLY and CDR2 is FYNNEI. DNA of the CDR3: TGTGCCAGCAGTTTGTCGGAGCCAAATAACTATGGCTACACCTTC. Translating it yields CASSLSEPNNYGYTF. Drawing the rest from reference TRBV2 and TRBJ1-2, the complete variable domain is EPEVTQTPSHQVTQMGQEVILRCVPISNHLYFYWYRQILGQKVEFLVSFYNNEISEKSEIFDDQFSVERPDGSNFTLKIRSTKLEDSAMYFCASSLSEPNNYGYTFGSGTRLTVV.

V and J are TRBV7-9 and TRBJ2-2; D possibly corresponds to TRBD2 (6 bases). Trimming stripped 6 bases from V and 6 bases from J, with 20 bases between. The CDR3 consists of 16 residues. Germline CDR1 and CDR2: SEHNR and FQNEAQ (reference sequence). CDR3 in amino acids: CASRPDPGRPPGELFF. The CDR3 DNA sequence: TGTGCCAGCAGACCCGACCCCGGGAGACCACCCGGGGAGCTGTTTTTT.

The CDR3 sequence is CASSLNQGYTYGYTF. The CDR3 DNA follows: TGCGCCAGCAGCTTGAACCAGGGGTACACCTATGGCTACACCTTC. The V call is TRBV5-1, the J call TRBJ1-2; TRBD1 might be the D (6 bases). Trimming removed 1 base at V and 4 bases at J, with 14 bases between. CDR1 and CDR2 (germline): SGHRS, YFSETQ. CDR3 size: 15 residues.

The chain has TRBV29-1 and TRBJ1-2; D ambiguous. Trimming shortened V by 4 bases and J by 3 bases, and 15 bases separated the two germline ends. CDR3 length equals 14 residues. Germline V gene sequence: CDR1 SQVTM, CDR2 ANQGSEA. The CDR3 nucleotides are TGCAGCGTTGTGTTGCGGGAAAATCACTATGGCTACACCTTC. Protein product: CSVVLRENHYGYTF. The full variable domain, with the rest looked up from reference TRBV29-1 and TRBJ1-2, is SAVISQKPSRDICQRGTSLTIQCQVDSQVTMMFWYRQQPGQSLTLIATANQGSEATYESGFVIDKFPISRPNLTFSTLTVSNMSPEDSSIYLCSVVLRENHYGYTFGSGTRLTVV.

The chain is built from TRBV24-1 and TRBJ1-2; D gene unclear. The ends were cut back, 7 bases at V and 8 bases at J, with 19 bases in the middle. This CDR3 is built from 14 residues. The germline gives CDR1 KGHDR, CDR2 SFDVKD. CDR3 in amino acids: CATSPDYLKRGYTF. The CDR3 coding sequence is TGTGCCACCAGCCCAGACTATCTGAAGAGAGGCTACACCTTC.

The J gene is TRBJ2-6, the V gene TRBV19, with D maybe TRBD1 (6 bases). The CDR3 is made up of 14 amino acids. Germline values: CDR1 LNHDA, CDR2 SQIVND (reference sequence). Trimming took off 8 bases at V and 3 bases at J, with 11 bases between the two ends. This chain's CDR3 is CASGQFFGANVLTF. The CDR3 region has the DNA TGTGCCAGTGGACAGTTCTTTGGGGCCAACGTCCTGACTTTC.

This sequence joins TRBV18 and TRBJ1-1; D not certain. Germline CDR1 KGHSH, CDR2 LQKENI. This CDR3 has 11 residues. Between the trimmed V and J ends, which lost 2 bases and 10 bases, there was a span of 8 bases. The CDR3 DNA is TGTGCCAGCTCACCAGAAGTAGGAGCTTTCTTT. This encodes CASSPEVGAFF. Drawing the rest from reference TRBV18 and TRBJ1-1, the complete variable domain is NAGVMQNPRHLVRRRGQEARLRCSPMKGHSHVYWYRQLPEEGLKFMVYLQKENIIDESGMPKERFSAEFPKEGPSILRIQQVVRGDSAAYFCASSPEVGAFFGQGTRLTVV.

The CDR3 DNA reads TGTGCCAGCAGTTTACAGCGGCGTCTATATTTT. Its translation is CASSLQRRLYF. The V and J genes are TRBV12-3 or TRBV12-4 and TRBJ1-3, with D hard to call. The V gene lost 2 bases and the J gene lost 14 bases, with 10 bases spanning the gap. CDR3 size: 11 residues.

The chain links TRBV30 to TRBJ1-6, with 7 bases identical to TRBD1. V lost 2 bases to trimming and J lost 5 bases; unmatched junction nucleotides: 12. The germline CDR1 and CDR2 sequences are GTSNPN and SVGIG (reference sequence). This CDR3 has 17 residues. CDR3 amino acids: CAWSFFPQQGHNSPLHF. The CDR3 DNA is TGTGCCTGGAGTTTCTTTCCCCAACAGGGGCATAATTCACCCCTCCACTTT.

The genes are TRBV19 and TRBJ1-1; TRBD1 aligns across 7 bases. CDR3 length: 17 residues. Looked up from germline, CDR1 is LNHDA and CDR2 is SQIVND (reference sequence). The V and J ends lost 5 bases and 0 bases, in that order; junction bases with no gene match: 12. In DNA form, the CDR3 reads TGTGCCAGTAGTCGTCGGGGACAGTTAAGGATGAACACTGAAGCTTTCTTT. Translating gives CASSRRGQLRMNTEAFF.

This clone occurred once. V usage is TRBV5-5 and J usage is TRBJ1-3; D is ambiguous. The CDR3 has 13 residues. CDR1 and CDR2 (germline): SGHKS, YYEKEE (reference sequence). DNA of the CDR3: TGTGCTTCAGCGGACGGCTCTGGAAACACCATATATTTT. Translated, it gives CASADGSGNTIYF. The full variable domain, in which reference TRBV5-5 and TRBJ1-3 provide the parts outside the CDR3, is DAGVTQSPTHLIKTRGQQVTLRCSPISGHKSVSWYQQVLGQGPQFIFQYYEKEERGRGNFPDRFSARQFPNYSSELNVNALLLGDSALYLCASADGSGNTIYFGEGSWLTVV.

The chain carries TRBV9 and TRBJ2-1; unclear D gene. The CDR3 sequence is 13 residues long. V was pared by 0 bases and J by 7 bases, with 8 bases between. Looked up from germline, CDR1 is SGDLS and CDR2 is YYNGEE. The CDR3 loop is CASSVVLGNEQFF. In DNA, the CDR3 is TGTGCCAGCAGCGTAGTATTGGGTAATGAGCAGTTCTTC.

The rearrangement links TRBV7-3 to TRBJ1-2; D may be TRBD1 (5 bases). Trimming stripped 5 bases from V and 4 bases from J, with 14 bases between. CDR1 is SGHTA, CDR2 FQGTGA, per germline. This CDR3 comprises 14 residues. DNA of the CDR3: TGTGCCAGCAGCCGGGACGGCTCGCTCTATGGCTACACCTTC. Encoded protein: CASSRDGSLYGYTF.

The chain joins TRBV11-1 to TRBJ2-7; D is undetermined. The CDR3 has 14 residues. The ends were cut back, 0 bases at V and 1 base at J, with 7 bases in the middle. Germline lookup yields CDR1 SGHAT and CDR2 FQDESV (reference sequence). In DNA form, the CDR3 reads TGTGCCAGCAGCTTAGCACAGTATTCCTACGAGCAGTACTTC. Translating gives CASSLAQYSYEQYF.

J is TRBJ2-7 and V is TRBV10-2, with TRBD1 as a possible D gene (6 bases). The germline gives CDR1 WSHSY, CDR2 SAAADI. The CDR3 is 14 amino acids. Trimming left V 4 bases short and J 0 bases short, with 10 bases between. The CDR3 loop reads CASSVKGDSYEQYF. CDR3 bases: TGCGCCAGCAGTGTTAAGGGGGACTCCTACGAGCAGTACTTC.